This section outlines one T cell receptor beta chain sequence together with its context. From germline, CDR1 is LNHDA and CDR2 SQIVND (reference sequence). CDR3 length equals 13 residues. V lost 2 bases and J 3 bases, leaving 7 bases between the germline ends. With 60 Vbeta and 13 Jbeta primers, the PCR was carried out. The protocol was immunoSEQ multiplex PCR, while the TCRdb copy is restricted to in-frame clones and leaves out a portion. Counted here are over 200,000 clones, more than 75% occurring once; the ten biggest clones make up 3.8%. These data belong to a study of cytomegalovirus exposure and HLA in healthy donors.

The sequenced material came from PBMCs. The gene calls are TRBV19 and TRBJ1-1; D is unresolved. The receptor comes from a male donor in good health and CMV-seronegative. DNA of the CDR3: TGTGCCAGTAGTATATTGGCCCACACTGAAGCTTTCTTT. Amino acid sequence: CASSILAHTEAFF.